The 10 T cell receptor beta chains presented below share a single source sample, sequenced in a study of T cell repertoires in cytomegalovirus infection. The antigens these receptors bind are not known. TCRdb fed the reads into MiXCR, producing one record per CDR3 protein. The sample consists of about 160,000 distinct CDR3 sequences, about 22% of them appearing once. The material sequenced was CD8+ T cells from cultured PBMCs, taken from culture after CMV antigen stimulation. Receptors were obtained from a human donor in good health (CMV status not recorded). Some clones in this sample may be carry-over from other donors' samples.

Concerning this clonotype itself: Relative to the germline gene, one junction end is altered; a read error may explain this. The chain couples TRBV6-2 or TRBV6-3 to TRBJ1-4, with a weak D call TRBD1 (5 bases). This CDR3 has 17 residues. From germline, CDR1 is MNHEY and CDR2 SVGEGT. CDR3 region: CDSSYSTAGTTNEKLFF. The CDR3 DNA follows: TGTGACAGCAGTTACTCGACGGCAGGGACAACTAATGAAAAACTGTTTTTT.

This clonotype was detected only a few times. The chain uses TRBV6-4 and TRBJ1-2, with D possibly TRBD1 on 6 matching bases. Germline values: CDR1 MRHNA, CDR2 SNTAGT. The germline V and J ends were trimmed by 2 bases and 9 bases, with 10 bases remaining between them. The CDR3 sequence is 12 residues long. DNA for the CDR3: TGTGCCAGCAGTGACAGGGGGACAAGCTACACCTTC. Translation gives CASSDRGTSYTF.

V and J are TRBV6-1 and TRBJ1-5; D perhaps matches TRBD1 (5 bases). In germline, CDR1 is MNHNS, CDR2 SASEGT. Trimming took off 7 bases at V and 5 bases at J, with 18 bases between the two ends. The CDR3 consists of 15 residues. The CDR3 DNA reads as TGTGCCAGCACCTCAGGGATTTTCGGCGATCAGCCCCAGCATTTT. It encodes CASTSGIFGDQPQHF.

This clonotype was observed a handful of times. V usage is TRBV4-1 and J usage is TRBJ1-6; D ambiguous. The V gene lost 3 bases and the J gene lost 10 bases, with 19 bases spanning the gap. Germline CDR1 MGHRA, CDR2 YSYEKL. This CDR3 contains 16 residues. This CDR3 is CASSQDPLPTESPLHF. Written as DNA, the CDR3 is TGCGCCAGCAGCCAGGATCCTCTACCGACGGAGTCACCCCTCCACTTT.

The chain uses TRBV7-9 and TRBJ2-7, with TRBD1 matching 9 bases. With 4 bases clipped from V and 2 bases from J, the junction kept 6 bases outside the gene matches. CDR3 length equals 15 residues. Germline V gene data show CDR1 as SEHNR and CDR2 as FQNEAQ (reference sequence). CDR3 bases: TGTGCCAGCAGCTGGCGGGACAGGGATACCTACGAGCAGTACTTC. This gives the protein CASSWRDRDTYEQYF.

This clonotype appeared many times. This chain joins TRBV4-2 and TRBJ2-7; D unresolved. The V end was cut by 6 bases, the J end by 0 bases, with 18 bases between. This CDR3 has 16 residues. Germline V gene lookup returns CDR1 LGHNA and CDR2 YNFKEQ. Here the CDR3 DNA reads TGTGCCAGCAGACCTTATGAGACGGCAAGCTCCTACGAGCAGTACTTC. As protein: CASRPYETASSYEQYF.

V usage is TRBV10-3 and J usage is TRBJ2-7; 7 bases are a match to TRBD1. The V gene end was trimmed by 6 bases and the J gene end by 3 bases; junction bases not matched to a gene: 5. This CDR3 has 13 amino acids. Germline V gives CDR1 ENHRY, CDR2 SYGVKD. Written as DNA, the CDR3 is TGTGCCATCAGGGACAGGAACTTCTACGAGCAGTACTTC. Translated, it gives CAIRDRNFYEQYF.

The V call is TRBV12-3 or TRBV12-4, the J call TRBJ1-1; no clear D. The CDR3 contains 12 residues. V gave up 1 base and J gave up 7 bases, with 7 bases separating them. The CDR3 DNA sequence: TGTGCCAGCAGTTTAGAGGACGGTGAAGCTTTCTTT. Translating gives CASSLEDGEAFF.

V usage is TRBV6-5 and J usage is TRBJ1-4; no reliable D call. Germline V lookup: CDR1 MNHEY, CDR2 SVGAGI. V lost 4 bases, J lost 0 bases, and 6 bases lay in between. This CDR3 contains 14 residues. DNA for the CDR3: TGTGCCAGCAGTTCGGCATCAACTAATGAAAAACTGTTTTTT. This gives the protein CASSSASTNEKLFF.

This clonotype came up a few times. V usage is TRBV7-2 and J usage is TRBJ1-2, with D unclear. Trimming removed 1 base at V and 5 bases at J, with 14 bases between. The CDR3 consists of 15 residues. Looked up from germline, CDR1 is SGHTA and CDR2 is FQGNSA. CDR3 sequence reads: CASSLEVMGLYGYTF. The DNA of the CDR3 is TGTGCCAGCAGCTTAGAAGTCATGGGATTATATGGCTACACCTTC.